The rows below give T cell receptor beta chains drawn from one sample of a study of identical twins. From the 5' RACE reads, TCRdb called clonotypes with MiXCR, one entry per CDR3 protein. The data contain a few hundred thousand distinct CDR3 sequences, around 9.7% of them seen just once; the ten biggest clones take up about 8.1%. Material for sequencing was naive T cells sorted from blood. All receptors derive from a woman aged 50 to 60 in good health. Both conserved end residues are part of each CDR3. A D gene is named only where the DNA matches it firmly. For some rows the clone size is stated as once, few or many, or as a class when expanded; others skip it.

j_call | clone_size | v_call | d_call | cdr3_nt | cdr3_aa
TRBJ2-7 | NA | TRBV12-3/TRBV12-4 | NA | TGTGCCAGCAGACATGCGACCGAATACGAGCAGTACTTC | CASRHATEYEQYF
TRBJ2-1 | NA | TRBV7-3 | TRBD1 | TGTGCCAGCAGCCATCTGGACAGGGGCAATGAGCAGTTCTTC | CASSHLDRGNEQFF
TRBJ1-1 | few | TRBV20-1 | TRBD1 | TGCAGTGGGTACCGGGACAGATCTGAAGCTTTCTTT | CSGYRDRSEAFF
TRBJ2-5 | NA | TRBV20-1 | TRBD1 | TGCAGTGCTGAACCGGGACAGGGGGCGCCCGGATATTTC | CSAEPGQGAPGYF
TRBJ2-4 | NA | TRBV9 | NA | TGTGCCAGCAGCGTTAGCGCAGTGGACGACATTCAGTACTTC | CASSVSAVDDIQYF
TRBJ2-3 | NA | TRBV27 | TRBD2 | TGTGCCAGCAGACAACCGGGACTAGCGGGAGATTCGTCAAATACGCAGTATTTT | CASRQPGLAGDSSNTQYF
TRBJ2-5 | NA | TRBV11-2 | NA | TGTGCCAGCAGCTGGGGACCTCGAAGGGGGGAGACCCAGTACTTC | CASSWGPRRGETQYF
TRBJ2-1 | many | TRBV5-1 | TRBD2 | TGCGCCAGCAGCCCGACTAGCGGGAGTGGAGATGAGCAGTTCTTC | CASSPTSGSGDEQFF
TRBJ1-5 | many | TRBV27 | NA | TGTGCCAGCAGTTTAGCAGGGCTAAGCAATCAGCCCCAGCATTTT | CASSLAGLSNQPQHF
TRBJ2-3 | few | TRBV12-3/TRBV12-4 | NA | TGTGCCGGATCCCCAGGTCCCAGCACAGATACGCAGTATTTT | CAGSPGPSTDTQYF
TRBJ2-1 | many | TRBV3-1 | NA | TGTGCCAGCAGCCAAGATGACCAAGTTGGGGATGAGCAGTTCTTC | CASSQDDQVGDEQFF
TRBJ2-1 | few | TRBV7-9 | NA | TGTGCCAGCAGCTTATTACAGGGTACTGAGCAGTTCTTC | CASSLLQGTEQFF
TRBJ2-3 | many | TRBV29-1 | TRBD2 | TGCAGCGCTTCGGGCCTAGCGGGAGGACGTGCTAGCACAGATACGCAGTATTTT | CSASGLAGGRASTDTQYF
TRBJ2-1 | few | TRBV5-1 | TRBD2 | TGCGCCAGCAGCCCCTTCGCGGGGGAGCGGGGTACAAATGAGCAGTTCTTC | CASSPFAGERGTNEQFF
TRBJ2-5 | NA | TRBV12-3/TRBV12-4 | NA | TGTGCCAGCAGTTTTCAGGTGCCCACGGAGACCCAGTACTTC | CASSFQVPTETQYF
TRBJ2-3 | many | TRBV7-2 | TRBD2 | TGTGCCAGCAGCTCCCAACGACTAGCGGGAGTAGAGGATACGCAGTATTTT | CASSSQRLAGVEDTQYF
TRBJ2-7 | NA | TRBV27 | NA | TGTGCCAGCAGTTTATTACCAGGGTCATACGAGCAGTACTTC | CASSLLPGSYEQYF
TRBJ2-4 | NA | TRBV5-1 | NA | TGCGCCAGCAGCTTGGAACCCCTAGCCAAAAACATTCAGTACTTC | CASSLEPLAKNIQYF
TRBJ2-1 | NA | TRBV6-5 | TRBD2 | TGTGCCAGCCAGGAGAAGCGGGAGGTGGGTGAGCAGTTCTTC | CASQEKREVGEQFF
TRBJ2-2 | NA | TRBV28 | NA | TGTGCCAGCAGTCCAGGGAGTTTCAGCACCGGGGAGCTGTTTTTT | CASSPGSFSTGELFF
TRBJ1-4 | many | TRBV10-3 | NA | TGTGCCATCAGTGTCACAGCAACTAATGAAAAACTGTTTTTT | CAISVTATNEKLFF
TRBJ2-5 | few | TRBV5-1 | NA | TGCGCCAGCAGCTTGAGGGGGGAAGTTGAGACCCAGTACTTC | CASSLRGEVETQYF
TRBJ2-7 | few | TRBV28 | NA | TGTGCCAGCAGTGGGGACGGCTTACCCTACGAGCAGTACTTC | CASSGDGLPYEQYF
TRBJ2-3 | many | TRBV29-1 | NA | TGCAGCGTGAACAGCGCAGATACGCAGTATTTT | CSVNSADTQYF
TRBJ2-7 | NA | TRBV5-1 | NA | TGCGCCAGCAGCTTCGAACCGGGACCGATCTACGAGCAGTACTTC | CASSFEPGPIYEQYF
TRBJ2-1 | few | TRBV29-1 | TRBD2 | TGCTCCGGGACTAGCGGGAGCAATGAGCAGTTCTTC | CSGTSGSNEQFF
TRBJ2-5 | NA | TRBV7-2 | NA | TGTGCCAGCAGCCTTACGGGACCGCGTATGTACTTC | CASSLTGPRMYF
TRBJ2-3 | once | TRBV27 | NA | TGTGCCAGCAGTTTATCGTGGGCTACCACAGATACGCAGTATTTT | CASSLSWATTDTQYF
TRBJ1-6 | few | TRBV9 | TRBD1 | TGTGCCAGCAGCGTAGAGGACAGGACTTCACCCCTCCACTTT | CASSVEDRTSPLHF
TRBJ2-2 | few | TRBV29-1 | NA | TGCAGCGTTAGGGGGGAGGAGCTGTTTTTT | CSVRGEELFF
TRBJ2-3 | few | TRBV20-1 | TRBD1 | TGCAGTGCTAAGGGACAGGGTGGTGTTTTGCAGTATTTT | CSAKGQGGVLQYF
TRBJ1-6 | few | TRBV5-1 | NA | TGCGCCAGCAGCTTGACAGAGAGTAATTCACCCCTCCACTTT | CASSLTESNSPLHF
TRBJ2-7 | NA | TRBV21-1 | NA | TGTGCCAGCAGCAAATTTTTAGGTAACGAGCAGTACTTC | CASSKFLGNEQYF
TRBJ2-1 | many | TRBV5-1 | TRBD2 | TGCGCCAGCAGCTTGGTCCCGGGACTAGAGTTAAGAAGGGGTAACTACAATGAGCAGTTCTTC | CASSLVPGLELRRGNYNEQFF
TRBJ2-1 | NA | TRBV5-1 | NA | TGCGCCAGCGGCTGGGCGGGCCCCAATGAGCAGTTCTTC | CASGWAGPNEQFF
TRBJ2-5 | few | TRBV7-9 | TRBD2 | TGTGCCAGCCACATCAGCGGGGGGCCGAGGACCCAGTACTTC | CASHISGGPRTQYF